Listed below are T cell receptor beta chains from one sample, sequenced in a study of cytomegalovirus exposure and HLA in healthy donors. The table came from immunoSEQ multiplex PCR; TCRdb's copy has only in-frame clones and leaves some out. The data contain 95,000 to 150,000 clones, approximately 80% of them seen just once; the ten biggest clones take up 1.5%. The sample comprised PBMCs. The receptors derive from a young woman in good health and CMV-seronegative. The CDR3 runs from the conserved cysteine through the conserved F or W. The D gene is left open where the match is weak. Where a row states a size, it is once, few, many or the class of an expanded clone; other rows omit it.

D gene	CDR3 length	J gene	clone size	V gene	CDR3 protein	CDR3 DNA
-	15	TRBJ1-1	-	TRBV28	CASSVVGSGDTEAFF	TGTGCCAGCAGTGTGGTCGGCTCGGGGGACACTGAAGCTTTCTTT
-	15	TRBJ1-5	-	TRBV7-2	CASSLSQFSNQPQHF	TGTGCCAGCAGCTTAAGTCAGTTTAGCAATCAGCCCCAGCATTTT
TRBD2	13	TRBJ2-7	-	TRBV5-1	CASSPDVLAGFYF	TGCGCCAGCAGCCCCGATGTTTTAGCGGGGTTTTACTTC
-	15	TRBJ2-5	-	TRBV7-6	CASSLVSGAQGTQYF	TGTGCCAGCAGCTTAGTCAGCGGGGCACAGGGGACCCAGTACTTC
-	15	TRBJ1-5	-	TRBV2	CASSEGLRSNQPQHF	TGTGCCAGCAGTGAAGGTTTGAGGAGCAATCAGCCCCAGCATTTT
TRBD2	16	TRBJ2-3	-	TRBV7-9	CASSWDSGGAIDTQYF	TGTGCCAGCAGCTGGGATAGCGGGGGGGCCATAGATACGCAGTATTTT
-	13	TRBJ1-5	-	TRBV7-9	CASSPGLPTPQHF	TGTGCCAGCAGCCCGGGACTCCCGACGCCCCAGCATTTT
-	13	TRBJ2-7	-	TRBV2	CASSDQGSYEQYF	TGTGCCAGCAGTGACCAGGGATCCTACGAGCAGTACTTC
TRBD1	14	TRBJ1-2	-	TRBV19	CASSRDRANYGYTF	TGTGCCAGTAGCCGAGACAGGGCTAACTATGGCTACACCTTC
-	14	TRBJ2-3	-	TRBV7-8	CASSFGQGTDTQYF	TGTGCCAGCAGCTTCGGTCAGGGTACAGATACGCAGTATTTT
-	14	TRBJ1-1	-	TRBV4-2	CASSQQGLNTEAFF	TGTGCCAGCAGCCAGCAGGGTTTGAACACTGAAGCTTTCTTT
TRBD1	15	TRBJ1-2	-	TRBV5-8	CASSSGPGTGIGYTF	TGTGCCAGCAGCTCAGGTCCCGGGACAGGGATTGGCTACACCTTC
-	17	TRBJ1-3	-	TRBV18	CASSSSGTPRRGNTIYF	TGTGCCAGCTCATCTTCCGGGACTCCCAGACGGGGAAACACCATATATTTT
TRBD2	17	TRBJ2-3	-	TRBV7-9	CASSTDHSGGGADTQYF	TGTGCCAGCAGCACCGACCATAGCGGGGGCGGAGCAGATACGCAGTATTTT
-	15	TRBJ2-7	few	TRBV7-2	CASSLAAVSRNEQYF	TGTGCCAGCAGCTTAGCGGCGGTTTCTAGAAACGAGCAGTACTTC
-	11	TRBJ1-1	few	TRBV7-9	CASNSGGEAFF	TGTGCCAGCAACTCAGGCGGGGAAGCTTTCTTT
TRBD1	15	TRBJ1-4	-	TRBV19	CASSGQAATNEKLFF	TGTGCCAGTTCCGGACAGGCCGCAACTAATGAAAAACTGTTTTTT
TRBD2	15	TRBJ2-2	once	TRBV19	CASSPLAGGTGELFF	TGTGCCAGTAGTCCCTTAGCGGGGGGGACCGGGGAGCTGTTTTTT
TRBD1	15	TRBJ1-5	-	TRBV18	CASSLATGLSQPQHF	TGTGCCAGCTCACTCGCGACAGGGCTAAGTCAGCCCCAGCATTTT
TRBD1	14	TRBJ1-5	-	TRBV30	CAWGETGPGGPQHF	TGTGCCTGGGGAGAAACAGGTCCAGGGGGACCCCAGCATTTT
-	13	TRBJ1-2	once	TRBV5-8	CASSLVSRVRGTF	TGTGCCAGCAGCTTGGTGTCCAGGGTCAGAGGCACCTTC
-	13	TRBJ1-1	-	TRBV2	CASSGEQGGEAFF	TGTGCCAGCAGTGGAGAACAGGGAGGGGAAGCTTTCTTT
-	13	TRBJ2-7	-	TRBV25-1	CASMGSLAAEQYF	TGTGCCAGCATGGGAAGTCTAGCCGCCGAGCAGTACTTC
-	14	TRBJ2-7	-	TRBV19	CASSSGTPEGEQYF	TGTGCCAGTAGTAGCGGGACTCCCGAAGGTGAGCAGTACTTC
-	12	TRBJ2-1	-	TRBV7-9	CASRSAYNEQFF	TGTGCCAGCAGATCGGCCTACAATGAGCAGTTCTTC
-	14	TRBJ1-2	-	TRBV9	CASSQALQVRGYTF	TGTGCCAGCAGCCAGGCATTACAGGTGCGGGGCTACACCTTC
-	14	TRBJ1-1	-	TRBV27	CASSLGAGDTEAFF	TGTGCCAGCAGTTTAGGGGCTGGGGACACTGAAGCTTTCTTT
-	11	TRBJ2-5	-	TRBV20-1	CSAGRGETQYF	TGCAGTGCCGGTAGGGGGGAGACCCAGTACTTC
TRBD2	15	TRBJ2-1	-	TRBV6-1	CASSGLAGGHNEQFF	TGTGCCAGCAGTGGCCTAGCGGGGGGCCACAATGAGCAGTTCTTC
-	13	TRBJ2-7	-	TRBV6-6	CASSYSAGLEQYF	TGTGCCAGCAGTTACTCAGCAGGGCTCGAGCAGTACTTC
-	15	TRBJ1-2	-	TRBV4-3	CASSQEVVGVGGYTF	TGCGCCAGCAGCCAAGAAGTGGTAGGGGTCGGCGGCTACACCTTC
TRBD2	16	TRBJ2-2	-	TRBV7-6	CASSDSSGGAPGELFF	TGTGCCAGCAGCGATTCTAGCGGGGGGGCCCCCGGGGAGCTGTTTTTT
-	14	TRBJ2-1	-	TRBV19	CASSIPRSGYEQFF	TGTGCCAGTAGTATCCCGCGGTCTGGGTATGAGCAGTTCTTC
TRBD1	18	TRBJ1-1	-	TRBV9	CASSTSDRAGPGGTEAFF	TGTGCCAGCAGCACTTCGGACAGGGCGGGCCCGGGGGGAACTGAAGCTTTCTTT
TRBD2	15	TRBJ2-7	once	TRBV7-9	CASTNAGTGGHEQYF	TGTGCCAGCACTAACGCCGGGACGGGAGGGCACGAGCAGTACTTC
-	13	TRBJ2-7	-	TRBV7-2	CASSLAQTYEQYF	TGTGCCAGCAGCTTAGCCCAAACCTACGAGCAGTACTTC
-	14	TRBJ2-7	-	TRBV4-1	CASSQDGYGYEQYF	TGCGCCAGCAGCCAAGATGGTTACGGCTACGAGCAGTACTTC
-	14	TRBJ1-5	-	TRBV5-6	CASSLGRINQPQHF	TGTGCCAGCAGCTTGGGCAGGATAAATCAGCCCCAGCATTTT
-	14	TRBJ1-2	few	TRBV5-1	CASSLESVNYGYTF	TGCGCCAGCAGCTTGGAGAGCGTTAACTATGGCTACACCTTC
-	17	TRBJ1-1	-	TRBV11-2	CASSNRVHPSSNTEAFF	TGTGCCAGCAGCAACAGGGTACATCCAAGTAGCAACACTGAAGCTTTCTTT
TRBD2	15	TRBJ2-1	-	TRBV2	CASSGGTSRDNEQFF	TGTGCCAGCAGTGGTGGGACTAGCCGTGACAATGAGCAGTTCTTC